The 29 T cell receptor beta chains presented below share a single source sample, sequenced in a study of metastatic and nonmetastatic thyroid tumors. From the PCR reads, TCRdb re-called clones with MiXCR. The repertoire holds about 12,000 clones, more than 30% seen once, with more than 9.5% in the top ten. Patients underwent thyroid surgery, and none had received any treatment before it. Sequencing was carried out using tumor tissue. Receptors originate from a female donor with papillary thyroid cancer or a benign thyroid nodule (not recorded which). Some clones in this sample may be carry-over from other donors' samples.

The chain couples TRBV20-1 to TRBJ1-2; D uncertain. There are 14 residues in the CDR3. The germline gives CDR1 DFQATT, CDR2 SNEGSKA (reference sequence). V was pared by 1 base and J by 1 base, with 10 bases between. The CDR3 DNA sequence: TGCAGTGCTAGAGGTACAGCCTTTAACTATGGCTACACCTTC. Its protein is CSARGTAFNYGYTF.

This clone showed up many times. The gene calls are TRBV20-1 and TRBJ2-5; D not certain. CDR1 is DFQATT, CDR2 SNEGSKA, per germline (reference sequence). Trimming took 0 bases from V and 2 from J, leaving 7 bases between them. The CDR3 is 13 amino acids. CDR3 nucleotides: TGCAGTGCTAGAGATCCGGTACAAGAGACCCAGTACTTC. Translating gives CSARDPVQETQYF.

This clone is medium-sized. The rearrangement joins TRBV6-2 or TRBV6-3 to TRBJ2-7; a possible D gene is TRBD2 (5 bases). CDR1 and CDR2 from the germline V gene are MNHEY and SVGEGT. V dropped 5 bases and J dropped 5 bases, with 19 bases sitting between them. The CDR3 length is 15 residues. CDR3 DNA sequence: TGTGCCAGCAGTACCTCCCGGGAAGGCTGGGACGAGCAGTACTTC. This translates into CASSTSREGWDEQYF.

This clone has just a few counts. V usage is TRBV20-1 and J usage is TRBJ1-2; unclear D gene. The CDR3 loop spans 13 amino acids. V was shortened by 0 bases and J by 4 bases, with 9 bases between the two germline ends. The germline V gene has CDR1 DFQATT and CDR2 SNEGSKA (reference sequence). The CDR3 sequence is CSARDSEGYGYTF. In DNA, the CDR3 is TGCAGTGCTAGAGACAGCGAGGGCTATGGCTACACCTTC.

There are a few counts of this clone. V usage is TRBV28 and J usage is TRBJ1-1; 10 bases align to TRBD1. Germline V gene sequence: CDR1 MDHEN, CDR2 SYDVKM. The V and J ends lost 4 bases and 2 bases, in that order; junction bases with no gene match: 7. The CDR3 length is 16 residues. The CDR3 loop is CASSSRTGGLNTEAFF. The CDR3 region has the DNA TGTGCCAGCAGTTCACGGACAGGGGGTTTAAACACTGAAGCTTTCTTT.

J is TRBJ1-2 and V is TRBV20-1; D is possibly TRBD1 (5 bases). Trimming took 5 bases from V and 8 from J, leaving 15 bases between them. Germline V gene data show CDR1 as DFQATT and CDR2 as SNEGSKA (reference sequence). The CDR3 has 12 amino acids. CDR3 in DNA: TGCAGTGCTCCGAGGGGTGCTCGGGGCTACACCTTC. Protein sequence: CSAPRGARGYTF.

This clone has just a few counts. The chain couples TRBV29-1 to TRBJ1-1; 8 nucleotides match TRBD1. CDR1 and CDR2 from the germline V gene are SQVTM and ANQGSEA. CDR3 size: 14 residues. V shed 4 bases and J 4 bases; nucleotides not matched to a gene: 8. The CDR3 spells CSVGRRQGSTEAFF. DNA of the CDR3: TGCAGCGTTGGGCGCCGACAGGGGTCCACTGAAGCTTTCTTT.

This clone was seen a few times. V usage is TRBV2 and J usage is TRBJ2-7, with TRBD1 as a possible D gene (6 bases). CDR3 length: 15 amino acids. Looked up from germline, CDR1 is SNHLY and CDR2 is FYNNEI. With 5 bases removed from V and 6 bases from J, the gap between germline ends came to 20 bases. CDR3 amino acids: CASSRSIVGAREQYF. CDR3 DNA: TGTGCCAGCAGTCGCTCTATCGTGGGGGCCCGCGAGCAGTACTTC.

This clone was seen ten or more times. Additional DNA sequences in this sample encode the identical CDR3. The CDR3 nucleotides are TGCGCCAGCAGCTTATACCCGGGGCAGACACCAGGGGCCCAGTACTTC. The encoded protein is CASSLYPGQTPGAQYF. The chain combines TRBV5-1 with TRBJ2-5; D is possibly TRBD1 (6 bases). CDR1 is SGHRS, CDR2 YFSETQ, per germline. V lost 2 bases, J lost 9 bases, and 23 bases lay in between. CDR3 length: 16 amino acids.

About this clone: The same CDR3 is also encoded by other DNA sequences in this sample. This chain connects TRBV7-2 to TRBJ2-7; 8 bases map to TRBD2. Per the germline V gene, CDR1 is SGHTA and CDR2 is FQGNSA. V shed 5 bases, J shed 2 bases, and the junction held 5 bases outside the gene matches. This CDR3 is 14 amino acids long. CDR3 in amino acids: CASSPGLAPYEQYF. CDR3 DNA: TGTGCCAGCAGCCCTGGACTAGCCCCCTACGAGCAGTACTTC. Supplemented by reference TRBV7-2 and TRBJ2-7, the full variable domain reads GAGVSQSPSNKVTEKGKDVELRCDPISGHTALYWYRQSLGQGLEFLIYFQGNSAPDKSGLPSDRFSAERTGGSVSTLTIQRTQQEDSAVYLCASSPGLAPYEQYFGPGTRLTVT.

By share of the sample, this clone is medium-sized (0.01 to 0.1%). The rearrangement links TRBV12-3 or TRBV12-4 to TRBJ2-1, with 8 positions matching TRBD2. The V segment lost 2 bases and the J segment 5 bases; nucleotides outside the gene matches: 2. The CDR3 has 14 residues. The CDR3 nucleotides read TGTGCCAGCAGTTTAAGGCGGGGGGACAATGAGCAGTTCTTC. Protein sequence: CASSLRRGDNEQFF.

The gene calls are TRBV11-3 and TRBJ2-7, with 10 nucleotides matching TRBD1. Germline values: CDR1 SGHNT, CDR2 YENEEA. The CDR3 extends over 13 amino acids. Losses at the gene ends were 11 bases for V and 5 bases for J; bases not matched to a gene: 9. The CDR3 reads CAWDRGPTNEQYF. For the CDR3, the DNA is TGTGCCTGGGACAGGGGCCCCACTAACGAGCAGTACTTC.

In its sample, this clone ranks as medium-sized. The chain joins TRBV2 to TRBJ1-5; 7 bases map to TRBD1. Germline CDR1 reads SNHLY; CDR2 reads FYNNEI. The V and J ends lost 5 bases and 7 bases, in that order; junction bases with no gene match: 8. The CDR3 runs 14 residues. In DNA, the CDR3 is TGTGCCAGCAGTAACCCCAGGGGGAGCCAGCCCCAGCATTTT. Amino acid sequence: CASSNPRGSQPQHF.

This rearrangement joins TRBV6-2 or TRBV6-3 to TRBJ1-1, with D unresolved. Trimming took off 3 bases at V and 5 bases at J, with 7 bases between the two ends. Per the germline V gene, CDR1 is MNHEY and CDR2 is SVGEGT. The CDR3 spans 12 residues. The CDR3 reads CASSYGRTEAFF. As DNA, the CDR3 is TGTGCCAGCAGTTATGGTCGGACTGAAGCTTTCTTT.

A remark on this clone: A read error may be the cause here, since a much bigger clone is one base away. This chain joins TRBV2 and TRBJ2-5; no definite D call. V lost 7 bases, J lost 5 bases, and 8 bases lay in between. In germline, CDR1 is SNHLY, CDR2 FYNNEI. The CDR3 contains 11 residues. The CDR3 nucleotides are TGTGCCAGCATGCAGGTCGAGACCCAGTACTTC. Translating it yields CASMQVETQYF.

Relative to its sample, this clone is medium-sized (0.01 to 0.1%). V gene TRBV20-1 combines with J gene TRBJ2-1; 8 nucleotides agree with TRBD2. Germline loops: CDR1 DFQATT, CDR2 SNEGSKA (reference sequence). V shed 5 bases and J 9 bases; nucleotides not matched to a gene: 3. CDR3 length equals 11 residues. This CDR3 is CSAPSGGEQFF. The CDR3 DNA reads TGCAGTGCTCCCAGCGGGGGTGAGCAGTTCTTC.

The rearrangement links TRBV20-1 to TRBJ2-7, with unresolved D. The CDR3 runs to 13 residues. Germline lookup yields CDR1 DFQATT and CDR2 SNEGSKA (reference sequence). V dropped 1 base and J dropped 2 bases, with 9 bases sitting between them. CDR3 nucleotides: TGCAGTGCTAGAGTGGGCGGAGCCTACGAGCAGTACTTC. Protein product: CSARVGGAYEQYF.

This clone came up many times. This rearrangement joins TRBV5-4 to TRBJ1-2; D may be TRBD1 (6 bases). The CDR3 extends over 14 amino acids. Germline V gene sequence: CDR1 SGHNT, CDR2 YYREEE (reference sequence). Trimming cost V 4 bases and J 3 bases, with 13 bases left between them. DNA for the CDR3: TGTGCCAGCAGCCCGTTACAGGGTTACTATGGCTACACCTTC. Translation: CASSPLQGYYGYTF.

In its sample, this clone was seen many times. Mismatch with germline at one junction end may stem from a read error. The rearrangement uses TRBV3-1 and TRBJ2-5; D perhaps matches TRBD2 (6 bases). The CDR3 length is 17 residues. CDR1 is LGHDT and CDR2 is YNNKEL in the germline V gene (reference sequence). The DNA of the CDR3 is TGTGCCAGCATCCAAGAAGTTTGGGACTCACCCCAAGAGACCCAGTACTTC. This encodes CASIQEVWDSPQETQYF.

This rearrangement joins TRBV11-1 to TRBJ2-1; D may be TRBD2 (6 bases). The CDR3 length is 15 residues. CDR1 SGHAT and CDR2 FQDESV come from the germline V gene (reference sequence). V gave up 5 bases and J gave up 5 bases, with 16 bases separating them. The CDR3 DNA reads TGTGCCAGCAGCAGCTCCGGGACTTACGACAATGAGCAGTTCTTC. Translation: CASSSSGTYDNEQFF.

By sample share, this clone is medium-sized. The rearrangement links TRBV12-3 or TRBV12-4 to TRBJ2-3; D possibly uses TRBD1 or TRBD2 (5 bases each). Trimming pared 3 bases from V and 5 bases from J, leaving 12 bases between. The length of the CDR3 is 14 residues. For the CDR3, the DNA is TGTGCCAGCAGTTTCTCCGGGACCCAAGATACGCAGTATTTT. This translates into CASSFSGTQDTQYF.

In its sample, this clone is medium-sized. The rearrangement links TRBV19 to TRBJ1-3; D gene ambiguous. This CDR3 region has 15 residues. Germline values: CDR1 LNHDA, CDR2 SQIVND (reference sequence). Trimming left V 5 bases short and J 2 bases short, with 13 bases between. CDR3 bases: TGTGCCAGTAGTCCCCAGAACGGGGCTGGAAACACCATATATTTT. Its protein product is CASSPQNGAGNTIYF.

The rearrangement links TRBV6-2 or TRBV6-3 to TRBJ1-2; D perhaps matches TRBD1 (6 bases). Per germline, CDR1 MNHEY and CDR2 SVGEGT. The CDR3 runs to 13 residues. The V end lost 6 bases, the J end lost 6 bases, and 14 bases lay between the germline ends. The CDR3 nucleotides read TGTGCCAGCAGATTCCAAGGACAGAATGGCTACACCTTC. Translated: CASRFQGQNGYTF.

The chain has TRBV6-1 and TRBJ2-3; 9 bases line up with TRBD2. The CDR3 spans 16 residues. The germline V gene encodes CDR1 MNHNS and CDR2 SASEGT. With 1 base clipped from V and 3 bases from J, the junction kept 5 bases outside the gene matches. The CDR3 protein is CASSEDGGGATDTQYF. CDR3 bases: TGTGCCAGCAGTGAAGATGGCGGGGGGGCGACAGATACGCAGTATTTT.

This clone has a handful of counts. V and J are TRBV6-1 and TRBJ1-1, with a possible D match to TRBD1 (6 bases). V lost 4 bases to trimming and J lost 12 bases, with 15 bases between them. CDR1 and CDR2 (germline): MNHNS, SASEGT. This CDR3 has 12 residues. CDR3 in DNA: TGTGCCAGCAGTGCGGGACATGGTATAACTTTCTTT. It is translated as CASSAGHGITFF.

This clone was found a few times. The chain couples TRBV6-1 to TRBJ1-6, with D perhaps matching TRBD1 (5 bases). Germline V gene data show CDR1 as MNHNS and CDR2 as SASEGT. Trimming left V 4 bases short and J 7 bases short, with 14 bases between. The CDR3 length is 15 residues. CDR3 in DNA: TGTGCCAGCAGTGTCACGGTAGGGACCAATTCACCCCTCCACTTT. Its translation: CASSVTVGTNSPLHF.

The CDR3 sequence: CAAATSASSYEQYF. The CDR3 DNA sequence: TGTGCCGCCGCGACTAGCGCGAGCTCCTACGAGCAGTACTTC. The V call is TRBV18, the J call TRBJ2-7; 8 positions agree with TRBD2. This CDR3 has 14 amino acids. Germline V gene sequence: CDR1 KGHSH, CDR2 LQKENI. V lost 11 bases and J lost 0; bases outside the gene matches: 9.

This clone showed up many times. The V and J genes are TRBV20-1 and TRBJ2-2; 10 bases match TRBD2. The length of the CDR3 is 14 residues. Trimming at V came to 1 base and at J to 4 bases, leaving 0 bases not matched to a gene. The germline V gene has CDR1 DFQATT and CDR2 SNEGSKA (reference sequence). CDR3: CSARGTSGTGELFF. Written as DNA, the CDR3 is TGCAGTGCTAGAGGGACTAGCGGCACCGGGGAGCTGTTTTTT.

As to this clone: A much larger clone lies one base from this, so it may be a read error. V usage is TRBV3-1 and J usage is TRBJ1-5; D possibly corresponds to TRBD1 (6 bases). The germline gives CDR1 LGHDT, CDR2 YNNKEL (reference sequence). The CDR3 runs to 15 residues. CDR3 nucleotides: TGCGCCAGCATCCACCATGGGGGCGTCAATCAGCCCCAGCATTTT. This sequence encodes CASIHHGGVNQPQHF.